This TCR beta chain stems from a study of post-analysis software for immune sequencing data. Per germline, CDR1 DFQATT and CDR2 SNEGSKA (reference sequence). V was cut by 6 bases and J by 4 bases, with 17 bases left in between. This CDR3 is built from 14 residues. Study-level findings and limits: Patients carried roughly 5 TRBV segments more frequently than controls did, and TRBV5-6, TRBV5-1 and TRBV20-1 were among them.

For this clonotype: No antigen is known for it.

The TCR beta cDNA libraries carried unique molecular identifiers. Each CDR3 protein gets one entry after TCRdb re-called the PCR reads with MiXCR. The table has 430,000 or so distinct CDR3 sequences, roughly 38% seen once. The sample was blood. This TCR came from a girl aged 2-10 years with multiple sclerosis. The genes are TRBV20-1 and TRBJ2-3, with D uncertain. The CDR3 bases are TGCAGTGCCATAGAGGCTAGGCAGCCAGATACGCAGTATTTT. Protein product: CSAIEARQPDTQYF.